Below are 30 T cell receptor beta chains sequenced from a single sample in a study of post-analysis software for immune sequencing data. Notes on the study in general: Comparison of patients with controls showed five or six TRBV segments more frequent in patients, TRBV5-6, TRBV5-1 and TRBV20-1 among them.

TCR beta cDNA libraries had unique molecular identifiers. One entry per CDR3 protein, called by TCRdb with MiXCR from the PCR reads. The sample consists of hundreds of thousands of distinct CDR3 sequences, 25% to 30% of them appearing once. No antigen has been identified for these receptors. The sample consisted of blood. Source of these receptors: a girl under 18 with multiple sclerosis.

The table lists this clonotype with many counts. CDR3 in DNA: TGTGCCAGCAGCTTAGCGCGCCCAGATACGCAGTATTTT. This translates into CASSLARPDTQYF. The chain is built from TRBV7-2 and TRBJ2-3; D call uncertain. Per the germline V gene, CDR1 is SGHTA and CDR2 is FQGNSA. This CDR3 region has 13 residues. Trimming left V 0 bases short and J 4 bases short, with 5 bases between.

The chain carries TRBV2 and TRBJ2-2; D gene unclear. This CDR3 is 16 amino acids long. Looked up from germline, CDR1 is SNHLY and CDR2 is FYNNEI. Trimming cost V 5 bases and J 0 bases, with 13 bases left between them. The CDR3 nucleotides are TGTGCCAGCAGTTGGGGAATCCCCTCGAACACCGGGGAGCTGTTTTTT. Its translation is CASSWGIPSNTGELFF.

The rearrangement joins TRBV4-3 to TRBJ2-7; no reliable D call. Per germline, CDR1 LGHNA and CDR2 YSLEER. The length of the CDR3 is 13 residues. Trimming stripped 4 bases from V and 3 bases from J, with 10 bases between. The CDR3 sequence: CASSREQFYEQYF. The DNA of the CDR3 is TGCGCCAGCAGCCGGGAACAGTTCTACGAGCAGTACTTC.

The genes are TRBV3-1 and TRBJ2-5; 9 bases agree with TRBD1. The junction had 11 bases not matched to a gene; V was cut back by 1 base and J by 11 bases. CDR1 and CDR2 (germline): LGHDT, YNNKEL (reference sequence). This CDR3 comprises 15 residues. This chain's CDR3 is CASSQGDRVVDEQYF. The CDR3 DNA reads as TGTGCCAGCAGCCAAGGGGACAGGGTAGTCGATGAGCAGTACTTC.

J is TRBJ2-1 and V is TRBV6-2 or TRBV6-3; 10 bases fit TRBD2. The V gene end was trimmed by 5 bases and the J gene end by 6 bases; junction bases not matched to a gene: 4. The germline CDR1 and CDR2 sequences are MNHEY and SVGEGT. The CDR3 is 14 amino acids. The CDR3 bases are TGTGCCAGCAGTCGTAGCGGGAGGACCAATGAGCAGTTCTTC. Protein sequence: CASSRSGRTNEQFF.

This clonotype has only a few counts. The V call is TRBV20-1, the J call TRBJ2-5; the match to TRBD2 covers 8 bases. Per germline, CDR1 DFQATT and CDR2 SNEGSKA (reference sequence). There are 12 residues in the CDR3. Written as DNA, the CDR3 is TGCTCGGGGGGGGCCGGAGGAGAGACCCAGTACTTC. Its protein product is CSGGAGGETQYF.

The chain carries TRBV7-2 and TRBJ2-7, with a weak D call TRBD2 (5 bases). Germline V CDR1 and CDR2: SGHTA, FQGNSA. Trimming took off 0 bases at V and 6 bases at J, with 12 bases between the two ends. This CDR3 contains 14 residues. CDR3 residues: CASSLAVAGGEQYF. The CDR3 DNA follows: TGTGCCAGCAGCTTAGCAGTTGCTGGAGGCGAGCAGTACTTC.

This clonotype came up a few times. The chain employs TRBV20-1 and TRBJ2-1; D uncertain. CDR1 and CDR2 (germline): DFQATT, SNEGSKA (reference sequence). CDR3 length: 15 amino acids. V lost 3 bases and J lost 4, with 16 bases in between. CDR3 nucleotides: TGCAGTGCTAGCCCGCGCACATTCCTTTACAATGAGCAGTTCTTC. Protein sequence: CSASPRTFLYNEQFF.

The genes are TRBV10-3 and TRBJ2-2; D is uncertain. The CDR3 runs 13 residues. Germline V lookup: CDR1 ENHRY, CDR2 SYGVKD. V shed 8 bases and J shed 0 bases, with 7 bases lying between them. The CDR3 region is CAIAPTNTGELFF. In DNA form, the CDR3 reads TGTGCCATCGCCCCCACGAACACCGGGGAGCTGTTTTTT.

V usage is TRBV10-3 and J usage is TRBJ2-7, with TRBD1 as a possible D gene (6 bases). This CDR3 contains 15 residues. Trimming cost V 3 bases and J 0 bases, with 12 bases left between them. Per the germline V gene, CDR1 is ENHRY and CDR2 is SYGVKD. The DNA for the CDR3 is TGTGCCATCAGTGACTCCGACAGGAACTCCTACGAGCAGTACTTC. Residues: CAISDSDRNSYEQYF.

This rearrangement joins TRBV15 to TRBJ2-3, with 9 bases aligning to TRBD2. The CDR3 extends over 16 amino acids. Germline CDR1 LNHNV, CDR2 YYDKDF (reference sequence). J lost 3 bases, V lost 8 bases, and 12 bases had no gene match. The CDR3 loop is CATATGSGSRTDTQYF. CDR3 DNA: TGTGCCACCGCTACCGGTAGCGGGAGTCGTACAGATACGCAGTATTTT.

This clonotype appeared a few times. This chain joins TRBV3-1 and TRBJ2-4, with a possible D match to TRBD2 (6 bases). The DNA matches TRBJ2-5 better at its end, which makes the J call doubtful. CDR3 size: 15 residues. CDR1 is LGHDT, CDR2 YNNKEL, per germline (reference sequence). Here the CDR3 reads CASSQALTGVETQYF. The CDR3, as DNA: TGTGCCAGCAGCCAAGCTTTGACGGGAGTGGAGACCCAGTACTTC.

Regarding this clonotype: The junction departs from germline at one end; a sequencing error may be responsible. The CDR3 loop is CANSPGFLGNQPQHF. CDR3 nucleotides: TGCGCCAACAGCCCAGGGTTTTTGGGCAATCAGCCCCAGCATTTT. The V call is TRBV4-1, the J call TRBJ1-5, with D possibly matching TRBD1 (5 bases). This CDR3 comprises 15 residues. Germline V gene data show CDR1 as MGHRA and CDR2 as YSYEKL.

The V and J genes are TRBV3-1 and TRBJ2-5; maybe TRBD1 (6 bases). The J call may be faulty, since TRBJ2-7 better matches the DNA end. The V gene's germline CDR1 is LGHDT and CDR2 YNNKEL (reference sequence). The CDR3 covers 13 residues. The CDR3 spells CASRADRTNEQYF. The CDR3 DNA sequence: TGTGCCAGCAGGGCGGACAGAACCAACGAGCAGTACTTC.

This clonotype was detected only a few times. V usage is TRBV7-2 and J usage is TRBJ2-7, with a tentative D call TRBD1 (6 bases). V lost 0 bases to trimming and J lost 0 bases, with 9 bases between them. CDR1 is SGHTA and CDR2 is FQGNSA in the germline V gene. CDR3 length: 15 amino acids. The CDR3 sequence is CASSLAQGNSYEQYF. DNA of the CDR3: TGTGCCAGCAGCTTAGCACAGGGCAACTCCTACGAGCAGTACTTC.

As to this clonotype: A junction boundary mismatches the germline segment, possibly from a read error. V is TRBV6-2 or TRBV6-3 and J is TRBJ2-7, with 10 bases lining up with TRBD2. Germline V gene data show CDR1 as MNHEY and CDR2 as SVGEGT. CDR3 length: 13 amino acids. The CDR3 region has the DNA TGTGCCAGCAGTCGGACTAGCGGCTACGGGCAGTACTTC. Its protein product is CASSRTSGYGQYF.

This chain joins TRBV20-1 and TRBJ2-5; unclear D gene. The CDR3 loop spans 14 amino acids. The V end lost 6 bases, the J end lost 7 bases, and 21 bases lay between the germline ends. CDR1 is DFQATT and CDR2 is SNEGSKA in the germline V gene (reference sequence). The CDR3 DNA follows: TGCAGTGCCCAGATTGGGGAACCGTTGTTGACCCAGTACTTC. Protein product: CSAQIGEPLLTQYF.

The CDR3 nucleotides are TGCGCCAGCAGCCAAATAGGGGAAATTGACCGTGAGCAGTTCTTC. It is translated as CASSQIGEIDREQFF. The chain employs TRBV4-3 and TRBJ2-1; tentative D call: TRBD1 (5 bases). The CDR3 totals 15 residues. V lost 2 bases to trimming and J lost 9 bases, with 17 bases between them. CDR1 is LGHNA, CDR2 YSLEER, per germline.

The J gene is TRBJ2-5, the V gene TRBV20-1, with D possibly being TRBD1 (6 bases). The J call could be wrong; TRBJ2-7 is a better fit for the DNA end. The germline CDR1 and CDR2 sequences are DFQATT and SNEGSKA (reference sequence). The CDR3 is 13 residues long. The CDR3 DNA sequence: TGCAGTGCTCCGAGGGGGAATGACCACGAGCAGTACTTC. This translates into CSAPRGNDHEQYF.

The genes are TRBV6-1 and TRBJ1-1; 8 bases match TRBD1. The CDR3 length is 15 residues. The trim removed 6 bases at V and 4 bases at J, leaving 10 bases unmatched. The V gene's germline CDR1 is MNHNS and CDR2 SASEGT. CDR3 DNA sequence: TGTGCCAGCAGGGACCTCGGACAGGGAGGCACTGAAGCTTTCTTT. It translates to CASRDLGQGGTEAFF.

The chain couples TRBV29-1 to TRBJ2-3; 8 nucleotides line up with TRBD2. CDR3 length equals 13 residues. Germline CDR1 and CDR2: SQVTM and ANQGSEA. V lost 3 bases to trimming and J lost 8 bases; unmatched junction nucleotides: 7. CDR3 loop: CSVEGTSTSTQYF. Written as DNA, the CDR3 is TGCAGCGTTGAGGGGACTAGTACCAGTACGCAGTATTTT.

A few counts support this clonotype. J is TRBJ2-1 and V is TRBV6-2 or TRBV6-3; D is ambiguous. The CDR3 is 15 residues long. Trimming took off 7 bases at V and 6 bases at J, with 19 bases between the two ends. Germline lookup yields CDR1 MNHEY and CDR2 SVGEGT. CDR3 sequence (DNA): TGTGCCAGCATCCAAACTCCGGAGTTGATCAATGAGCAGTTCTTC. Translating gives CASIQTPELINEQFF.

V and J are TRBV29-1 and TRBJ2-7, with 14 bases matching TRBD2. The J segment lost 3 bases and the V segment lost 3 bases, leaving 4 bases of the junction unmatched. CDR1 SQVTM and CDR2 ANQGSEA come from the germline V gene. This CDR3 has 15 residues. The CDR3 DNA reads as TGCAGCGTTGAGAGAGGGACTAGCGGGAGCTACGAGCAGTACTTC. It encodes CSVERGTSGSYEQYF.

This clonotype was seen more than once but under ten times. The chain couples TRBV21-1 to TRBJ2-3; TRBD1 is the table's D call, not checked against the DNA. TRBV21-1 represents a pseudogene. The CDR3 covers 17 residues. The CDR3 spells CASTPADRVAVTDTQYF. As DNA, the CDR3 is TGTGCCAGCACCCCAGCAGACAGGGTCGCAGTCACAGATACGCAGTATTTT.

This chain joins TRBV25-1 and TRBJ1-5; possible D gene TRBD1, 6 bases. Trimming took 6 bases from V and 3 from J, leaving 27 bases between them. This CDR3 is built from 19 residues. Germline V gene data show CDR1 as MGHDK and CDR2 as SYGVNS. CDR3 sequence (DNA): TGTGCCAGCAGCGACGAGATTGATGGGACAAGGCGAAACAATCAGCCCCAGCATTTT. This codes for CASSDEIDGTRRNNQPQHF.

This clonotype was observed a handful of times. The CDR3 region is CASSLWSQGTYEQYF. The CDR3 coding sequence is TGTGCCAGCAGTTTATGGTCGCAGGGGACCTACGAGCAGTACTTC. The V gene is TRBV28, the J gene TRBJ2-7, with D tentatively TRBD1 (6 bases). The CDR3 covers 15 residues. Germline V gives CDR1 MDHEN, CDR2 SYDVKM. V lost 0 bases and J 2 bases, leaving 11 bases between the germline ends.

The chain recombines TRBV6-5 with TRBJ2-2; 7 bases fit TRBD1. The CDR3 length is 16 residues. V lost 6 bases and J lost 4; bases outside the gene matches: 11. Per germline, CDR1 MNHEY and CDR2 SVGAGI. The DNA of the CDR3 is TGTGCCAGCAGCACGCATACCGGGACAGTCACCGGGGAGCTGTTTTTT. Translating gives CASSTHTGTVTGELFF.

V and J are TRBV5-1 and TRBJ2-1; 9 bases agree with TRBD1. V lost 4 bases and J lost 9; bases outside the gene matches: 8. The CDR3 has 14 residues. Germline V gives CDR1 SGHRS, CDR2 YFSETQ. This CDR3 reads CASSPRTGESEQFF. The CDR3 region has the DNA TGCGCCAGCAGCCCCAGGACAGGGGAAAGTGAGCAGTTCTTC.

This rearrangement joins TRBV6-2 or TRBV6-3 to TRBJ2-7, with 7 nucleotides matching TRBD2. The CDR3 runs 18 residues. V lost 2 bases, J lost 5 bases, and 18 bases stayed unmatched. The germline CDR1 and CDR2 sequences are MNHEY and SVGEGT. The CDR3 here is CASSYPTAGAPRINEQYF. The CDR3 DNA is TGTGCCAGCAGTTACCCGACGGCGGGAGCCCCGCGGATCAACGAGCAGTACTTC.

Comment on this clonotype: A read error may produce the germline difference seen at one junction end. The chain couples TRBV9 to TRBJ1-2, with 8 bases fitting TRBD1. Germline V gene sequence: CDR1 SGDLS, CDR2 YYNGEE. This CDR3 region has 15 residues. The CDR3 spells CAGSVHTRGHGGYTF. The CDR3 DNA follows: TGTGCCGGCAGCGTACATACCAGGGGGCATGGTGGCTACACCTTC.